This T cell receptor beta chain was identified during a study of T cell responses to AZD1222 COVID-19 vaccine. Germline values: CDR1 MDHEN, CDR2 SYDVKM. Trimming cost V 5 bases and J 6 bases; bases outside gene matches: 6. CDR3 length: 15 residues. Regarding the study as a whole: Most donors were white British and more were female, and clonal diversity was possibly underestimated.

Profiled with immunoSEQ multiplex PCR; TCRdb holds only in-frame clones, not every one. This table holds tens of thousands of clones, around 93% found once. A note on this clone: Its antigen is not identified.

This TCR was sampled from an adult who received the AZD1222 COVID-19 vaccine. The chain links TRBV28 to TRBJ2-1, with 11 bases that match TRBD1. Sequences were derived from peripheral blood, sampled 28 days after the second AZD1222 dose. CDR3 DNA: TGTGCCAGCAGTCTAGGGGGACAGGGGGTCAATGAGCAGTTCTTC. As protein: CASSLGGQGVNEQFF.